One sample yielded the 2 T cell receptor beta chains listed below, sequenced in a study of blood T cell repertoires in COVID-19. Profiling relied on immunoSEQ multiplex PCR, and the TCRdb table lists in-frame clones only, not all of them. The sample lists approximately 190,000 clones; around 89% were seen once. Source material: peripheral blood. The receptors come from a man aged 35-49 years with active or convalescent COVID-19.

The V call is TRBV24-1, the J call TRBJ2-2; D is unresolved. Germline V lookup: CDR1 KGHDR, CDR2 SFDVKD. This CDR3 spans 12 amino acids. V was clipped by 10 bases and J by 4 bases, with 9 bases between them. The CDR3 DNA follows: TGTGCCACTTCAGGTTCCACCGGGGAGCTGTTTTTT. Amino acid sequence: CATSGSTGELFF.

This clone was found a few times. The CDR3 reads CASSIVTASGNNEQFF. Here the CDR3 DNA reads TGTGCCAGTAGTATAGTTACAGCTAGCGGTAACAATGAGCAGTTCTTC. This chain joins TRBV19 and TRBJ2-1; the match to TRBD2 covers 7 bases. The trim removed 1 base at V and 5 bases at J, leaving 8 bases unmatched. The CDR3 sequence is 16 residues long. The V gene's germline CDR1 is LNHDA and CDR2 SQIVND (reference sequence).